The 21 T cell receptor beta chains reported below all come from one sample, sequenced in a study of vaccination and CD4 T cells after COVID-19. Their antigens remain unidentified. Treatment given: approximately 9-day PBMC culture with coronavirus spike peptide pools or control peptides (ViraFEST assay). Sequence data for DNA of cultured CD4+ T cells were generated by the Oncomine TCR Beta short-read assay. A single record per CDR3 protein comes from TCRdb applying MiXCR to the PCR reads. In the table there are tens of thousands of distinct CDR3 sequences, over 45% of which are singletons. What was sequenced was CD4+ T cells from blood, cultured in vitro. These receptors were taken from a human donor who had recovered from COVID-19.

This sequence joins TRBV20-1 and TRBJ1-5; D gene uncertain. Germline V gene data show CDR1 as DFQATT and CDR2 as SNEGSKA (reference sequence). This CDR3 spans 16 amino acids. Deletions cut 6 bases from V and 0 bases from J, with 18 bases between. CDR3 sequence: CSAHSAGRDSNQPQHF. In DNA form, the CDR3 reads TGCAGTGCCCACTCGGCCGGGCGCGATAGCAATCAGCCCCAGCATTTT.

This clonotype has just a few counts. The rearrangement uses TRBV19 and TRBJ2-1, with D possibly being TRBD2 (5 bases). This CDR3 region has 14 residues. Germline V gene sequence: CDR1 LNHDA, CDR2 SQIVND (reference sequence). V dropped 6 bases and J dropped 1 base, with 10 bases sitting between them. The CDR3 loop reads CASSNRGSYNEQFF. DNA of the CDR3: TGTGCCAGTAGCAATAGAGGGTCCTACAATGAGCAGTTCTTC. The full variable domain, with the rest looked up from reference TRBV19 and TRBJ2-1, is DGGITQSPKYLFRKEGQNVTLSCEQNLNHDAMYWYRQDPGQGLRLIYYSQIVNDFQKGDIAEGYSVSREKKESFPLTVTSAQKNPTAFYLCASSNRGSYNEQFFGPGTRLTVL.

This sequence joins TRBV2 and TRBJ2-5; D perhaps matches TRBD2 (7 bases). The CDR3 is 14 amino acids. Germline V gene lookup returns CDR1 SNHLY and CDR2 FYNNEI. V lost 10 bases to trimming and J lost 5 bases, with 20 bases between them. The CDR3 nucleotides read TGTGCCAACAGCAGCGTTGGGGGGGCGGAGACCCAGTACTTC. Translation gives CANSSVGGAETQYF.

This chain uses TRBV5-1 with TRBJ1-2; a weak D match, TRBD1 (5 bases). The CDR3 is 14 amino acids. Germline V gives CDR1 SGHRS, CDR2 YFSETQ. V lost 2 bases, J lost 5 bases, and 13 bases lay in between. This CDR3 is CASSLSGVTYGYTF. The CDR3 bases are TGCGCCAGCAGCTTATCGGGGGTTACGTATGGCTACACCTTC. The full variable domain, completed using reference TRBV5-1 and TRBJ1-2, is KAGVTQTPRYLIKTRGQQVTLSCSPISGHRSVSWYQQTPGQGLQFLFEYFSETQRNKGNFPGRFSGRQFSNSRSEMNVSTLELGDSALYLCASSLSGVTYGYTFGSGTRLTVV.

CDR3 DNA sequence: TGTGCCAGCAGTGCCAGACAGGGAACAGCTTTCTTT. This codes for CASSARQGTAFF. This rearrangement joins TRBV2 to TRBJ1-1; TRBD1 matches 7 bases. V gave up 4 bases and J gave up 10 bases; unmatched junction bases: 6. The CDR3 is 12 amino acids. From germline, CDR1 is SNHLY and CDR2 FYNNEI.

This clonotype has more than one count but fewer than ten. V is TRBV6-1 and J is TRBJ1-6, with D hard to call. Germline CDR1 is MNHNS and CDR2 is SASEGT. With 2 bases removed from V and 8 bases from J, the gap between germline ends came to 10 bases. This CDR3 contains 14 residues. The CDR3 nucleotides are TGTGCCAGCAGTGAACTCGGGGAGTATTCACCCCTCCACTTT. Its translation is CASSELGEYSPLHF.

V gene TRBV4-2 combines with J gene TRBJ2-3; 16 bases map to TRBD2. V lost 0 bases, J lost 3 bases, and 18 bases stayed unmatched. Germline V gene sequence: CDR1 LGHNA, CDR2 YNFKEQ. This CDR3 contains 23 residues. This chain's CDR3 is CASSQDLFFGTSGGGESTDTQYF. Here the CDR3 DNA reads TGTGCCAGCAGCCAAGATCTTTTCTTTGGGACTAGCGGGGGGGGCGAGAGTACAGATACGCAGTATTTT.

The chain has TRBV27 and TRBJ2-7; 7 bases line up with TRBD2. The CDR3 extends over 15 amino acids. Germline CDR1 MNHEY, CDR2 SMNVEV (reference sequence). Trimming cost V 3 bases and J 4 bases; bases outside gene matches: 9. CDR3 sequence (DNA): TGTGCCAGCAGTTTTCGTATGGGGGGGGAGTACGAGCAGTACTTC. The encoded protein is CASSFRMGGEYEQYF.

This clonotype was counted a few times. The chain joins TRBV6-2 or TRBV6-3 to TRBJ2-7, with D possibly TRBD1 on 6 matching bases. CDR1 and CDR2 (germline): MNHEY, SVGEGT. This CDR3 region has 15 residues. Trimming pared 6 bases from V and 0 bases from J, leaving 15 bases between. For the CDR3, the DNA is TGTGCCAGCAGCCCTGACAGGACGAGCTCCTACGAGCAGTACTTC. Translating it yields CASSPDRTSSYEQYF.

The chain couples TRBV5-1 to TRBJ2-5, with 7 bases lining up with TRBD2. Germline trimming cut 0 bases from V and 10 bases from J; bases unmatched to any gene: 6. The CDR3 covers 13 residues. The germline V gene has CDR1 SGHRS and CDR2 YFSETQ. The CDR3 DNA is TGCGCCAGCAGCTTGGAACTAGCGAGCGGCCAGTACTTC. Translating gives CASSLELASGQYF. Combining the CDR3 with reference TRBV5-1 and TRBJ2-5 gives the whole variable domain KAGVTQTPRYLIKTRGQQVTLSCSPISGHRSVSWYQQTPGQGLQFLFEYFSETQRNKGNFPGRFSGRQFSNSRSEMNVSTLELGDSALYLCASSLELASGQYFGPGTRLLVL.

The V gene is TRBV2, the J gene TRBJ2-7; D might be TRBD1 (6 bases). The CDR3 runs to 14 residues. Trimming pared 5 bases from V and 2 bases from J, leaving 13 bases between. Germline V gives CDR1 SNHLY, CDR2 FYNNEI. DNA for the CDR3: TGTGCCAGCAGTAACCAGGGGTTCACCTACGAGCAGTACTTC. Protein: CASSNQGFTYEQYF.

The chain uses TRBV7-9 and TRBJ1-2, with unresolved D. The CDR3 is made up of 13 amino acids. V lost 1 base, J lost 6 bases, and 9 bases lay in between. The germline V gene has CDR1 SEHNR and CDR2 FQNEAQ (reference sequence). The CDR3 nucleotides read TGTGCCAGCAGCTTAGATAGGGTCAATGGCTACACCTTC. Amino acid sequence: CASSLDRVNGYTF.

The table lists this clonotype with a few counts. The chain uses TRBV7-2 and TRBJ2-7, with 12 bases aligning to TRBD2. The CDR3 consists of 16 residues. Germline V CDR1 and CDR2: SGHTA, FQGNSA. V dropped 3 bases and J dropped 6; count of bases not matched to a gene: 9. The CDR3 spells CASSFGASGREGEQYF. The CDR3 DNA follows: TGTGCCAGCAGCTTTGGCGCTAGCGGGAGGGAGGGCGAGCAGTACTTC. Using reference TRBV7-2 and TRBJ2-7 for the parts outside the CDR3, the full variable domain is GAGVSQSPSNKVTEKGKDVELRCDPISGHTALYWYRQSLGQGLEFLIYFQGNSAPDKSGLPSDRFSAERTGGSVSTLTIQRTQQEDSAVYLCASSFGASGREGEQYFGPGTRLTVT.

This clonotype was seen only a few times. The chain links TRBV6-2 or TRBV6-3 to TRBJ1-5, with 7 bases matching TRBD1. The V gene end was trimmed by 5 bases and the J gene end by 6 bases; junction bases not matched to a gene: 7. Germline V CDR1 and CDR2: MNHEY, SVGEGT. CDR3 length: 14 residues. Written as DNA, the CDR3 is TGTGCCAGCAGTCGACAGGGCTCTAGTCAGCCCCAGCATTTT. It encodes CASSRQGSSQPQHF.

V is TRBV6-1 and J is TRBJ2-7; D may be TRBD2 (5 bases). V shed 6 bases and J shed 4 bases, with 13 bases lying between them. Looked up from germline, CDR1 is MNHNS and CDR2 is SASEGT. The CDR3 totals 13 residues. CDR3: CASRRDLAYEQYF. CDR3 DNA sequence: TGTGCCAGCAGGAGAGATCTAGCTTACGAGCAGTACTTC.

This clonotype was recorded a few times. V gene TRBV27 combines with J gene TRBJ2-7, with D possibly matching TRBD1 (6 bases). Trimming took off 0 bases at V and 3 bases at J, with 9 bases between the two ends. The CDR3 has 14 residues. CDR1 is MNHEY, CDR2 SMNVEV, per germline (reference sequence). The DNA of the CDR3 is TGTGCCAGCAGTTTATCGGGCAGGGGCTACGAGCAGTACTTC. This codes for CASSLSGRGYEQYF.

The J gene is TRBJ2-2, the V gene TRBV7-9; TRBD2 is a possible D gene (5 bases). V shed 5 bases and J shed 3 bases, with 10 bases lying between them. This CDR3 is built from 14 residues. In germline, CDR1 is SEHNR, CDR2 FQNEAQ (reference sequence). The CDR3 DNA sequence: TGTGCCAGCAGCCCTCGGGGTTACACCGGGGAGCTGTTTTTT. Translating gives CASSPRGYTGELFF.

A few counts support this clonotype. The chain joins TRBV5-4 to TRBJ2-1; TRBD2 might be the D (5 bases). V lost 0 bases and J 0 bases, leaving 7 bases between the germline ends. This CDR3 has 15 residues. The germline gives CDR1 SGHNT, CDR2 YYREEE (reference sequence). The CDR3 region is CASSLGGSSYNEQFF. DNA for the CDR3: TGTGCCAGCAGCTTGGGAGGGAGCTCCTACAATGAGCAGTTCTTC.

This clonotype was detected only a few times. Written as DNA, the CDR3 is TGTGCCAGCAGCCCCGCACTAGCGGGGTTAGATACGCAGTATTTT. Translation: CASSPALAGLDTQYF. The V gene is TRBV7-9, the J gene TRBJ2-3, with TRBD2 matching 10 bases. CDR1 and CDR2 (germline): SEHNR, FQNEAQ (reference sequence). CDR3 length: 15 amino acids. The V segment lost 5 bases and the J segment 5 bases; nucleotides outside the gene matches: 7.

The V gene is TRBV27, the J gene TRBJ2-7; D is perhaps TRBD1 or TRBD2 (5 bases each). Germline V CDR1 and CDR2: MNHEY, SMNVEV (reference sequence). The CDR3 runs 14 residues. Between the trimmed V and J ends, which lost 5 bases and 6 bases, there was a span of 17 bases. CDR3 residues: CASSAYGTHVEQYF. Written as DNA, the CDR3 is TGTGCCAGCAGTGCCTACGGGACCCACGTCGAGCAGTACTTC.

V and J are TRBV6-5 and TRBJ2-2; D uncertain. Germline V gene data show CDR1 as MNHEY and CDR2 as SVGAGI. Trimming left V 3 bases short and J 4 bases short, with 12 bases between. This CDR3 has 15 residues. The CDR3 nucleotides read TGTGCCAGCAGTTATTCCGTCCACGGCACCGGGGAGCTGTTTTTT. This codes for CASSYSVHGTGELFF.